Below are 17 T cell receptor beta chains sequenced from a single sample in a study of shared clonotypes between healthy human individuals. Sequenced by immunoSEQ multiplex PCR; TCRdb stores in-frame clones only, minus some. The table lists millions of clones, more than 80% of them singletons. The sequenced material came from naive CD4+ T cells sorted from blood. The subset is: CD45RA+ positively selected. The receptor set was obtained from a man aged 18-30 years in good health.

The V gene is TRBV30, the J gene TRBJ2-7; 9 bases map to TRBD2. The CDR3 covers 13 residues. V lost 3 bases to trimming and J lost 3 bases; unmatched junction nucleotides: 3. The germline V gene encodes CDR1 GTSNPN and CDR2 SVGIG (reference sequence). CDR3 sequence reads: CAWRGLAGYEQYF. Written as DNA, the CDR3 is TGTGCCTGGAGGGGACTAGCTGGCTACGAGCAGTACTTC.

The J gene is TRBJ1-6, the V gene TRBV30; weak D call: TRBD1 (5 bases). V gave up 2 bases and J gave up 0 bases, with 11 bases separating them. From germline, CDR1 is GTSNPN and CDR2 SVGIG (reference sequence). The CDR3 runs 16 residues. DNA for the CDR3: TGTGCCTGGAGTCGGGGACCTAACTCCTATAATTCACCCCTCCACTTT. Amino acid sequence: CAWSRGPNSYNSPLHF.

This clone has a single count. This rearrangement joins TRBV10-2 to TRBJ1-2; 12 bases agree with TRBD1. The trim removed 6 bases at V and 5 bases at J, leaving 13 bases unmatched. CDR1 is WSHSY, CDR2 SAAADI, per germline. The CDR3 is 17 residues long. CDR3 amino acids: CASSPQRPGQGAYGYTF. CDR3 in DNA: TGCGCCAGCAGCCCGCAGCGCCCGGGACAGGGGGCGTATGGCTACACCTTC.

V and J are TRBV11-2 and TRBJ2-5, with D tentatively TRBD1 (6 bases). V was pared by 8 bases and J by 1 base, with 14 bases between. The CDR3 covers 14 residues. From germline, CDR1 is SGHAT and CDR2 FQNNGV. CDR3 sequence (DNA): TGTGCCAGCGGGGGCGGACCCCTCCAAGAGACCCAGTACTTC. It yields the protein CASGGGPLQETQYF.

The gene calls are TRBV28 and TRBJ2-5; the match to TRBD2 covers 7 bases. CDR3 size: 14 residues. The V segment lost 2 bases and the J segment 6 bases; nucleotides outside the gene matches: 6. Germline V lookup: CDR1 MDHEN, CDR2 SYDVKM. The DNA for the CDR3 is TGTGCCAGCAGTTTAACGGCTAGCGGACAGACCCAGTACTTC. Encoded protein: CASSLTASGQTQYF.

This clone was found a few times. This may stem from a read error, because a much larger clone lies one nucleotide away. Other DNA sequences of this sample code for an identical CDR3. V usage is TRBV14 and J usage is TRBJ2-7; D gene unclear. V lost 4 bases and J lost 0, with 1 base in between. The germline V gene has CDR1 SGHDN and CDR2 FVKESK. The CDR3 covers 11 residues. The CDR3 loop is CASSRSYEQYF. The CDR3 DNA sequence: TGTGCCAGCAGCCGCTCCTACGAGCAGTACTTC.

This sequence joins TRBV4-1 and TRBJ1-1; 10 bases align to TRBD1. CDR1 and CDR2 from the germline V gene are MGHRA and YSYEKL. The CDR3 spans 17 residues. J gave up 4 bases and V 4 bases, and 12 bases lay outside the gene matches. The CDR3, as DNA: TGCGCCAGCAGCCTAGGGACAGGGGCGGGGAGGAGCACTGAAGCTTTCTTT. The encoded protein is CASSLGTGAGRSTEAFF.

The chain is built from TRBV5-4 and TRBJ2-1, with D uncertain. This CDR3 is 13 amino acids long. V was pared by 4 bases and J by 0 bases, with 5 bases between. Germline lookup yields CDR1 SGHNT and CDR2 YYREEE (reference sequence). CDR3 nucleotide sequence: TGTGCCAGCAGCCCCGCCTCCTACAATGAGCAGTTCTTC. Protein: CASSPASYNEQFF.

Note on this clone: Distinct nucleotide sequences in the sample also encode this CDR3. The chain joins TRBV19 to TRBJ2-7; 7 positions match TRBD1. In germline, CDR1 is LNHDA, CDR2 SQIVND (reference sequence). The CDR3 is 13 amino acids. V shed 5 bases, J shed 3 bases, and the junction held 4 bases outside the gene matches. CDR3 DNA sequence: TGTGCCAGTAGTCCGGGACAGTTCTACGAGCAGTACTTC. Amino acid sequence: CASSPGQFYEQYF.

The rearrangement joins TRBV5-1 to TRBJ2-7; tentative D call: TRBD1 (6 bases). The length of the CDR3 is 14 residues. The V gene's germline CDR1 is SGHRS and CDR2 YFSETQ. V lost 1 base and J 5 bases, leaving 13 bases between the germline ends. In DNA form, the CDR3 reads TGCGCCAGCAGCTTGAACAGGGAAATCAACGAGCAGTACTTC. This gives the protein CASSLNREINEQYF.

Regarding this clone: Other DNA variants within this sample encode the same CDR3. This sequence joins TRBV19 and TRBJ2-1, with no clear D. Deletions cut 0 bases from V and 4 bases from J, with 4 bases between. CDR3 length: 13 residues. CDR1 and CDR2 from the germline V gene are LNHDA and SQIVND (reference sequence). As DNA, the CDR3 is TGTGCCAGTAGTATAGAGGGTTACAATGAGCAGTTCTTC. Protein sequence: CASSIEGYNEQFF. Filled out from reference TRBV19 and TRBJ2-1, the complete variable domain reads DGGITQSPKYLFRKEGQNVTLSCEQNLNHDAMYWYRQDPGQGLRLIYYSQIVNDFQKGDIAEGYSVSREKKESFPLTVTSAQKNPTAFYLCASSIEGYNEQFFGPGTRLTVL.

This chain uses TRBV11-2 with TRBJ1-1; D unclear. Germline CDR1 is SGHAT and CDR2 is FQNNGV. Deletions cut 3 bases from V and 10 bases from J, with 9 bases between. CDR3 length: 11 residues. The CDR3 spells CASSFSGGAFF. As DNA, the CDR3 is TGTGCCAGCAGCTTTTCCGGTGGAGCTTTCTTT.

The V and J genes are TRBV5-5 and TRBJ2-6; the match to TRBD1 covers 7 bases. With V trimmed by 2 bases and J by 2 bases, 4 bases remained unmatched. The CDR3 loop spans 16 amino acids. The germline gives CDR1 SGHKS, CDR2 YYEKEE (reference sequence). CDR3 sequence reads: CASSFGTGAGANVLTF. The CDR3, as DNA: TGTGCCAGCAGCTTTGGTACAGGGGCTGGGGCCAACGTCCTGACTTTC.

V usage is TRBV18 and J usage is TRBJ2-6; no clear D. V lost 3 bases to trimming and J lost 0 bases, with 12 bases between them. Per the germline V gene, CDR1 is KGHSH and CDR2 is LQKENI. The CDR3 extends over 17 amino acids. CDR3 residues: CASSPRTGDSGANVLTF. CDR3 DNA sequence: TGTGCCAGCTCACCGAGGACGGGTGACTCTGGGGCCAACGTCCTGACTTTC.

This sequence joins TRBV28 and TRBJ1-2; maybe TRBD1 (5 bases). The ends were cut back, 8 bases at V and 6 bases at J, with 25 bases in the middle. Germline V gene sequence: CDR1 MDHEN, CDR2 SYDVKM. The CDR3 is made up of 16 amino acids. The CDR3 bases are TGTGCCAGCCGGGGGGACCTCCGTTTGGCTTCCCATGGCTACACCTTC. This translates into CASRGDLRLASHGYTF.

This clone was observed a single time. The V and J genes are TRBV2 and TRBJ2-5, with TRBD2 as a possible D gene (5 bases). Trimming left V 7 bases short and J 2 bases short, with 14 bases between. Germline CDR1 SNHLY, CDR2 FYNNEI. CDR3 length: 14 residues. The CDR3 sequence: CASKISGNQETQYF. The CDR3 DNA reads TGTGCCAGCAAAATTTCGGGAAATCAAGAGACCCAGTACTTC.

The chain is built from TRBV10-2 and TRBJ2-7, with D perhaps TRBD2 (5 bases). The V end lost 2 bases, the J end lost 6 bases, and 5 bases lay between the germline ends. Germline V gene sequence: CDR1 WSHSY, CDR2 SAAADI. The CDR3 loop spans 11 amino acids. CDR3: CASSEGSEQYF. CDR3 sequence (DNA): TGCGCCAGCAGTGAGGGGAGCGAGCAGTACTTC.